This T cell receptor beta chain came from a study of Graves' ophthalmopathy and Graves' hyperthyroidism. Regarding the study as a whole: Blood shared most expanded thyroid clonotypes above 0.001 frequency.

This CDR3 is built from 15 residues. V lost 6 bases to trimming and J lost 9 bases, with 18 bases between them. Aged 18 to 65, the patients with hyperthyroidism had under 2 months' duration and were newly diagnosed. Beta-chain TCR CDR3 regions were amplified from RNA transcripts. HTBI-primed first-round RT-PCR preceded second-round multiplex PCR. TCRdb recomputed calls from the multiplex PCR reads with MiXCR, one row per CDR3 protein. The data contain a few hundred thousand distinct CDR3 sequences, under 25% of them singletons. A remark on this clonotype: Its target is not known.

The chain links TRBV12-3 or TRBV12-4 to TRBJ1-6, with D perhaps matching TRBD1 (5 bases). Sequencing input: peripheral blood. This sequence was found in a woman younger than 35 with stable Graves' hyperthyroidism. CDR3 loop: CASRTRLTGGSPLHF. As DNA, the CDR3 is TGTGCCAGCAGGACACGCCTGACCGGGGGTTCACCCCTCCACTTT.